Listed here are 9 T cell receptor beta chains from one sample, sequenced in a study of blood T cell repertoires in COVID-19. The data were produced by immunoSEQ multiplex PCR, yet TCRdb's version contains in-frame clones alone and is incomplete. The repertoire has approximately 330,000 clones, 87% of them found once; the top ten carry around 9.9%. The sample was peripheral blood. All receptors come from a man younger than 45 with COVID-19, enrolled during active disease.

The CDR3, as DNA: TGTGCCAGCTCACCGGTCAGGGGAAGCACTGAAGCTTTCTTT. The encoded protein is CASSPVRGSTEAFF. V and J are TRBV18 and TRBJ1-1; D might be TRBD1 (6 bases). The CDR3 is 14 amino acids. Germline CDR1 reads KGHSH; CDR2 reads LQKENI. V lost 3 bases and J 4 bases, leaving 12 bases between the germline ends.

This chain connects TRBV2 to TRBJ2-7; 7 bases are a match to TRBD1. Germline values: CDR1 SNHLY, CDR2 FYNNEI. The V gene end was trimmed by 3 bases and the J gene end by 0 bases; junction bases not matched to a gene: 8. The CDR3 length is 16 residues. CDR3 bases: TGTGCCAGCAGTGATCGCCCGAGACAGGGCTCCTACGAGCAGTACTTC. The encoded protein is CASSDRPRQGSYEQYF.

The V call is TRBV18, the J call TRBJ2-7; 8 bases align to TRBD2. After removal of 6 bases from V and 0 bases from J, the junction contained 7 bases not matched to a gene. The CDR3 is made up of 15 amino acids. The V gene's germline CDR1 is KGHSH and CDR2 LQKENI. The CDR3 DNA follows: TGTGCCAGCTCTCTTAGCGGGACCAGCTCCTACGAGCAGTACTTC. It encodes CASSLSGTSSYEQYF.

This clone occurred once. The chain is built from TRBV14 and TRBJ2-5, with TRBD2 matching over 7 bases. J was trimmed by 1 base and V by 1 base; bases with no gene match: 3. The CDR3 covers 15 residues. Germline-derived CDR1 and CDR2 are SGHDN and FVKESK. CDR3 coding DNA: TGTGCCAGCAGCCAAGGCGGGGGAACCCAAGAGACCCAGTACTTC. Its protein is CASSQGGGTQETQYF.

The chain couples TRBV4-1 to TRBJ2-7; 13 nucleotides align to TRBD2. Unmatched junction bases numbered 10, after V lost 1 base and J lost 7 bases. Germline CDR1 and CDR2: MGHRA and YSYEKL. This CDR3 spans 17 amino acids. The CDR3 DNA reads TGCGCCAGCAGCCAAGTTTTACTAGCGGGAGGGCCGGGTGAGCAGTACTTC. It encodes CASSQVLLAGGPGEQYF.

V usage is TRBV13 and J usage is TRBJ1-1; D unresolved. CDR1 PRHDT and CDR2 FYEKMQ come from the germline V gene (reference sequence). The CDR3 extends over 11 amino acids. The V and J ends lost 5 bases and 5 bases respectively, with 6 bases between them. CDR3 bases: TGTGCCAGCAGCACCGGGACTGAAGCTTTCTTT. Translated: CASSTGTEAFF.

The V call is TRBV7-9, the J call TRBJ2-2; perhaps TRBD1 as D (7 bases). V was clipped by 1 base and J by 3 bases, with 12 bases between them. Germline loops: CDR1 SEHNR, CDR2 FQNEAQ (reference sequence). The CDR3 consists of 16 residues. The CDR3 sequence is CASSLGQGGDTGELFF. The CDR3 DNA reads as TGTGCCAGCAGCTTAGGACAGGGAGGCGACACCGGGGAGCTGTTTTTT.

This clone appeared a single time. This rearrangement joins TRBV27 to TRBJ2-1, with 9 nucleotides matching TRBD2. The CDR3 sequence is 17 residues long. V was clipped by 2 bases and J by 3 bases; unmatched bases: 8. Germline V lookup: CDR1 MNHEY, CDR2 SMNVEV (reference sequence). In DNA form, the CDR3 reads TGTGCCAGCAGTTTAATCGAGCGGGGGGCTTACTACAATGAGCAGTTCTTC. Translated: CASSLIERGAYYNEQFF.

The chain combines TRBV30 with TRBJ2-7, with D perhaps matching TRBD1 (6 bases). Trimming left V 7 bases short and J 5 bases short, with 15 bases between. This CDR3 is 12 amino acids long. Germline V CDR1 and CDR2: GTSNPN, SVGIG (reference sequence). The CDR3: CASQWGRHEQYF. As DNA, the CDR3 is TGTGCCTCACAGTGGGGGCGCCACGAGCAGTACTTC.